The 6 T cell receptor beta chains below were found in one sample sequenced in a study of chemoradiotherapy in HPV16-positive cancers. The protocol was immunoSEQ multiplex PCR, while the TCRdb copy is restricted to in-frame clones and leaves out a portion. Among about 14,000 clones listed, approximately 89% were seen once. The sample here was tumor tissue, taken from a patient who underwent chemoradiotherapy. These receptor sequences come from a human donor with HPV-associated anogenital cancer.

This clone was observed a handful of times. The chain joins TRBV7-3 to TRBJ1-1; tentatively, D is TRBD1 (5 bases). This CDR3 is built from 14 residues. The germline CDR1 and CDR2 sequences are SGHTA and FQGTGA. V lost 4 bases to trimming and J lost 4 bases, with 13 bases between them. The CDR3 DNA sequence: TGTGCCAGCAGCTATGCACCGGGACTCACTGAAGCTTTCTTT. Encoded protein: CASSYAPGLTEAFF.

This sequence joins TRBV7-2 and TRBJ2-3; D gene unclear. Germline V gives CDR1 SGHTA, CDR2 FQGNSA. This CDR3 is built from 17 residues. The germline V and J ends were trimmed by 2 bases and 0 bases, with 15 bases remaining between them. As DNA, the CDR3 is TGTGCCAGCAGCTTAAGGGCAGGATCGGGTAGCACAGATACGCAGTATTTT. This translates into CASSLRAGSGSTDTQYF.

V gene TRBV4-1 combines with J gene TRBJ1-2; maybe TRBD1 (5 bases). Trimming shortened V by 2 bases and J by 2 bases, and 9 bases separated the two germline ends. The CDR3 length is 14 residues. Germline loops: CDR1 MGHRA, CDR2 YSYEKL. The CDR3 DNA is TGCGCCAGCAGCCAAATGGACACCAACTATGGCTACACCTTC. It is translated as CASSQMDTNYGYTF.

The gene calls are TRBV9 and TRBJ2-3, with 9 positions matching TRBD2. The trim removed 0 bases at V and 3 bases at J, leaving 2 bases unmatched. This CDR3 comprises 15 residues. In germline, CDR1 is SGDLS, CDR2 YYNGEE. In DNA, the CDR3 is TGTGCCAGCAGCGTAGATAGCGGGAGAACAGATACGCAGTATTTT. Protein product: CASSVDSGRTDTQYF.

The chain links TRBV5-1 to TRBJ2-3; TRBD1 is a possible D gene (6 bases). The length of the CDR3 is 14 residues. The V end was cut by 4 bases, the J end by 0 bases, with 9 bases between. Germline V CDR1 and CDR2: SGHRS, YFSETQ. CDR3 loop: CASSHRASTDTQYF. In nucleotides, the CDR3 is TGCGCCAGCAGCCACAGGGCTAGCACAGATACGCAGTATTTT. Based on the CDR3 plus reference TRBV5-1 and TRBJ2-3, the full variable domain is KAGVTQTPRYLIKTRGQQVTLSCSPISGHRSVSWYQQTPGQGLQFLFEYFSETQRNKGNFPGRFSGRQFSNSRSEMNVSTLELGDSALYLCASSHRASTDTQYFGPGTRLTVL.

The rearrangement joins TRBV21-1 to TRBJ1-3; TRBD1 reflects the table's D call only, with no check against the DNA. TRBV21-1 is noted as a pseudogene. This CDR3 is 15 amino acids long. Written as DNA, the CDR3 is TGTGCCAGCAGCAAAAGCAGGGGGTTAGGCAACACCATATATTTT. It is translated as CASSKSRGLGNTIYF.